This TCR beta chain was sequenced during a study of cytomegalovirus exposure and HLA in healthy donors. Using immunoSEQ multiplex PCR, the repertoire was profiled, and TCRdb retains in-frame clones only, with some absent. The repertoire holds roughly 68,000 clones, with 96% as singletons. The TCR comes from a young woman in good health and CMV-seropositive. The sequenced material came from PBMCs.

The CDR3: CASSHHSGTLLYEQYF. The CDR3 nucleotides read TGCGCCAGCAGCCACCACTCCGGGACTTTGCTATACGAGCAGTACTTC. The chain couples TRBV5-1 to TRBJ2-7, with D tentatively TRBD2 (6 bases). Trimming took off 4 bases at V and 4 bases at J, with 21 bases between the two ends. CDR3 length equals 16 residues. Germline V lookup: CDR1 SGHRS, CDR2 YFSETQ. The variable domain in full, completed from reference TRBV5-1 and TRBJ2-7, reads KAGVTQTPRYLIKTRGQQVTLSCSPISGHRSVSWYQQTPGQGLQFLFEYFSETQRNKGNFPGRFSGRQFSNSRSEMNVSTLELGDSALYLCASSHHSGTLLYEQYFGPGTRLTVT.